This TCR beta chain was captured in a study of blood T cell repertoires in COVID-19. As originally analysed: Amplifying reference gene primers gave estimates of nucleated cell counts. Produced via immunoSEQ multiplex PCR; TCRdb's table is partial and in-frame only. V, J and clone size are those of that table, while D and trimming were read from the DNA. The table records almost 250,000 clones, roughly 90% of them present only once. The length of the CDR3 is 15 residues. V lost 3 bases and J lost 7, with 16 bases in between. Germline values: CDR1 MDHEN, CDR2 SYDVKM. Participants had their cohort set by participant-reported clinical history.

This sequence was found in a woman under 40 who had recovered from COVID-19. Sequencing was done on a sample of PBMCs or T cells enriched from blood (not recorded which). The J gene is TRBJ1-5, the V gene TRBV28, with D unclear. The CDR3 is CASSFGGKGRQPQHF. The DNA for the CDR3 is TGTGCCAGCAGTTTTGGAGGGAAAGGCAGACAGCCCCAGCATTTT.